The 20 T cell receptor beta chains below all came from one sample that was sequenced in a study of T cell responses to AZD1222 COVID-19 vaccine (dated by TCRdb to the early 2020s). Reading the label with the study, this specimen's time point is: baseline before first vaccination. Reading the label with the study, this specimen's treatment or condition is: meningococcal conjugate vaccine given as trial control. The protocol used for the library was the immunoSEQ multiplex PCR assay. Not all clones reach the TCRdb copy of this immuneACCESS table, which keeps in-frame sequences only. Checked studies attribute under half of the gap to unresolved V genes and leave the rest unexplained. Within this sample are about 83,000 clones, with roughly 90% of them counted one time only. The ten biggest clones cover roughly 4.7% of the sample. The sample consisted of peripheral blood, taken on day 0 of MenACWY control vaccination. All receptors come from an adult in good health.

V gene TRBV29-1 combines with J gene TRBJ2-3; 10 bases agree with TRBD2. Germline loops: CDR1 SQVTM, CDR2 ANQGSEA. The CDR3 has 17 amino acids. With V trimmed by 1 base and J by 4 bases, 11 bases remained unmatched. The CDR3 here is CSVEGRASGSSADTQYF. The CDR3 DNA follows: TGCAGCGTTGAAGGTCGGGCTAGCGGGAGTTCAGCAGATACGCAGTATTTT.

This sequence joins TRBV24-1 and TRBJ2-1; D remains ambiguous. The CDR3 sequence is 15 residues long. The germline gives CDR1 KGHDR, CDR2 SFDVKD. V was shortened by 0 bases and J by 9 bases, with 14 bases between the two germline ends. The CDR3 DNA reads TGTGCCACCAGTGATTTGGGCAGAACTGGAGTTGAGCAGTTCTTC. It is translated as CATSDLGRTGVEQFF.

In its sample, this clone was seen once. The gene calls are TRBV7-2 and TRBJ1-2; possible D gene TRBD1, 6 bases. Germline V gene data show CDR1 as SGHTA and CDR2 as FQGNSA. Trimming took 4 bases from V and 4 from J, leaving 13 bases between them. The CDR3 has 14 amino acids. In nucleotides, the CDR3 is TGTGCCAGCAGCTCGGCGCAGGGGTTCTATGGCTACACCTTC. The encoded protein is CASSSAQGFYGYTF.

The chain joins TRBV19 to TRBJ2-2; TRBD2 aligns across 13 bases. V was pared by 0 bases and J by 6 bases, with 1 base of the junction left unmatched. This CDR3 is 16 amino acids long. Germline V lookup: CDR1 LNHDA, CDR2 SQIVND (reference sequence). The CDR3 spells CASSIEGLAGPGELFF. CDR3 in DNA: TGTGCCAGTAGTATAGAGGGACTAGCGGGACCCGGGGAGCTGTTTTTT.

The chain is built from TRBV9 and TRBJ1-2; D call uncertain. V was trimmed by 3 bases and J by 1 base, leaving 19 bases between them. There are 17 residues in the CDR3. Germline assignment: CDR1 SGDLS and CDR2 YYNGEE. CDR3 in DNA: TGTGCCAGCAGCGGCCCAGCAGCAACTGTTCTTAACTATGGCTACACCTTC. Amino acid sequence: CASSGPAATVLNYGYTF.

V and J are TRBV5-6 and TRBJ2-2, with 7 nucleotides matching TRBD1. V lost 2 bases to trimming and J lost 6 bases; unmatched junction nucleotides: 4. Germline CDR1 is SGHDT and CDR2 is YYEEEE. CDR3 length: 14 amino acids. The CDR3 protein is CASSFQGVSGELFF. Here the CDR3 DNA reads TGTGCCAGCAGCTTCCAGGGGGTATCCGGGGAGCTGTTTTTT.

In its sample, this clone was seen once. This chain uses TRBV10-1 with TRBJ2-2; no reliable D call. CDR1 is WNHNN, CDR2 SYGVQD, per germline (reference sequence). This CDR3 has 12 residues. V dropped 8 bases and J dropped 2 bases, with 6 bases sitting between them. The CDR3 is CASGRNTGELFF. The CDR3 DNA reads TGCGCCAGCGGCAGAAACACCGGGGAGCTGTTTTTT.

This chain connects TRBV5-1 to TRBJ1-1; D remains ambiguous. The length of the CDR3 is 11 residues. The germline gives CDR1 SGHRS, CDR2 YFSETQ. Trimming cost V 0 bases and J 7 bases, with 4 bases left between them. CDR3 sequence (DNA): TGCGCCAGCAGCTTGGGTGATGAAGCTTTCTTT. Residues: CASSLGDEAFF.

Here the CDR3 reads CSASRREGLSGELFF. The CDR3 nucleotides read TGCAGTGCTAGTAGGCGGGAGGGCCTATCGGGGGAGCTGTTTTTT. V usage is TRBV20-1 and J usage is TRBJ2-2, with 9 nucleotides matching TRBD2. The germline gives CDR1 DFQATT, CDR2 SNEGSKA (reference sequence). The length of the CDR3 is 15 residues. The V and J ends lost 3 bases and 8 bases, in that order; junction bases with no gene match: 10.

This clone was counted once. V usage is TRBV7-2 and J usage is TRBJ2-7; D possibly corresponds to TRBD1 (6 bases). The CDR3 consists of 15 residues. V lost 1 base and J 3 bases, leaving 13 bases between the germline ends. CDR1 and CDR2 from the germline V gene are SGHTA and FQGNSA. CDR3 DNA sequence: TGTGCCAGCAGCTTAGGGGGGCTACCTTTCTACGAGCAGTACTTC. It codes for CASSLGGLPFYEQYF.

V gene TRBV19 combines with J gene TRBJ1-5; 10 bases are shared with TRBD1. CDR1 is LNHDA, CDR2 SQIVND, per germline (reference sequence). The V segment lost 6 bases and the J segment 4 bases; nucleotides outside the gene matches: 0. The CDR3 length is 13 residues. The CDR3 sequence: CASRDRGNQPQHF. The CDR3 DNA sequence: TGTGCCAGTAGGGACAGGGGGAATCAGCCCCAGCATTTT. Variable domain in full (rest from reference TRBV19 and TRBJ1-5): DGGITQSPKYLFRKEGQNVTLSCEQNLNHDAMYWYRQDPGQGLRLIYYSQIVNDFQKGDIAEGYSVSREKKESFPLTVTSAQKNPTAFYLCASRDRGNQPQHFGDGTRLSIL.

The V call is TRBV28, the J call TRBJ1-1; no definite D call. Trimming pared 10 bases from V and 1 base from J, leaving 13 bases between. This CDR3 contains 13 residues. Germline V gene data show CDR1 as MDHEN and CDR2 as SYDVKM. The CDR3 region is CAIGLGSNTEAFF. The CDR3 region has the DNA TGTGCCATTGGACTCGGGTCGAACACTGAAGCTTTCTTT.

The chain joins TRBV5-6 to TRBJ1-6; 8 bases align to TRBD1. V was clipped by 4 bases and J by 8 bases; unmatched bases: 5. This CDR3 is built from 14 residues. Per germline, CDR1 SGHDT and CDR2 YYEEEE. The CDR3 DNA reads TGTGCCAGCAGCATGGGACAGGTTCATTCACCCCTCCACTTT. This encodes CASSMGQVHSPLHF.

The V and J genes are TRBV28 and TRBJ1-1; possibly TRBD1 for D (6 bases). CDR3 size: 15 residues. Germline lookup yields CDR1 MDHEN and CDR2 SYDVKM. V lost 7 bases and J lost 1, with 16 bases in between. The CDR3, as DNA: TGTGCCAGCAACCTGTCAGGGGAGCCGAACACTGAAGCTTTCTTT. It specifies CASNLSGEPNTEAFF.

This clone was seen more than once but under ten times. The genes are TRBV4-3 and TRBJ1-1, with a weak D call TRBD1 (6 bases). Germline-derived CDR1 and CDR2 are LGHNA and YSLEER. Trimming left V 4 bases short and J 5 bases short, with 11 bases between. The CDR3 runs 13 residues. The chain's CDR3 is CASSLQGRTEAFF. For the CDR3, the DNA is TGCGCCAGCAGCCTACAGGGTCGTACTGAAGCTTTCTTT.

This clone has only a few counts. The rearrangement links TRBV6-2 or TRBV6-3 to TRBJ2-7, with 8 bases fitting TRBD2. The germline CDR1 and CDR2 sequences are MNHEY and SVGEGT. The CDR3 length is 15 residues. J was trimmed by 3 bases and V by 0 bases; bases with no gene match: 4. The CDR3 DNA is TGTGCCAGCAGTTACTCCCTCCGGGGGGGCTACGAGCAGTACTTC. Protein product: CASSYSLRGGYEQYF.

This chain joins TRBV6-6 and TRBJ2-7, with a weak D call TRBD2 (5 bases). V was trimmed by 6 bases and J by 4 bases, leaving 22 bases between them. In germline, CDR1 is MNHNY, CDR2 SVGAGI (reference sequence). CDR3 length: 16 residues. CDR3 coding DNA: TGTGCCAGCAGCCTCAGTCGGGAACCCCCATGGTACGAGCAGTACTTC. Amino acid sequence: CASSLSREPPWYEQYF.

The chain links TRBV4-3 to TRBJ1-3, with TRBD1 as a possible D gene (5 bases). The CDR3 contains 15 residues. Germline CDR1 LGHNA, CDR2 YSLEER. V lost 0 bases to trimming and J lost 4 bases, with 10 bases between them. CDR3 DNA sequence: TGCGCCAGCAGCCAAGATTGGGGGTCCGGAAACACCATATATTTT. The encoded protein is CASSQDWGSGNTIYF.

This chain connects TRBV7-6 to TRBJ2-7; D is perhaps TRBD2 (6 bases). This CDR3 has 17 amino acids. In germline, CDR1 is SGHVS, CDR2 FNYEAQ. V lost 5 bases, J lost 2 bases, and 22 bases lay in between. The CDR3 region is CASSPIEEASDPYEQYF. The CDR3 bases are TGTGCCAGCAGCCCTATAGAGGAGGCTAGCGACCCCTACGAGCAGTACTTC.

The V and J genes are TRBV9 and TRBJ2-7, with a tentative D call TRBD2 (6 bases). Between the trimmed V and J ends, which lost 0 bases and 5 bases, there was a span of 18 bases. The CDR3 runs 16 residues. CDR1 and CDR2 from the germline V gene are SGDLS and YYNGEE. DNA for the CDR3: TGTGCCAGCAGCGTAGCTACTTCGGGACCGGGGGACGAGCAGTACTTC. It specifies CASSVATSGPGDEQYF.